The 8 T cell receptor beta chains below come from one sample, sequenced in a study of PD-1 blockade in mismatch repair-deficient tumors. Profiled with immunoSEQ multiplex PCR; TCRdb holds only in-frame clones, not every one. The sample yields more than 95,000 clones, 85% to 90% seen once. The sample in question was peripheral blood, obtained 44 weeks after starting pembrolizumab. These receptors all stem from an adult with mismatch repair-deficient cancer.

The chain links TRBV27 to TRBJ2-5; D unclear. Trimming took 4 bases from V and 5 from J, leaving 17 bases between them. Germline CDR1 reads MNHEY; CDR2 reads SMNVEV (reference sequence). The CDR3 is 15 amino acids. CDR3 sequence (DNA): TGTGCCAGCAGTTCCCTCGGCTCCCCTGGGGAGACCCAGTACTTC. It is translated as CASSSLGSPGETQYF.

The V call is TRBV30, the J call TRBJ2-1; D unclear. The ends were cut back, 0 bases at V and 0 bases at J, with 6 bases in the middle. The CDR3 has 14 amino acids. Germline V gene data show CDR1 as GTSNPN and CDR2 as SVGIG (reference sequence). This CDR3 is CAWSVESSYNEQFF. CDR3 nucleotide sequence: TGTGCCTGGAGTGTGGAGAGCTCCTACAATGAGCAGTTCTTC. Supplemented by reference TRBV30 and TRBJ2-1, the full variable domain reads SQTIHQWPATLVQPVGSPLSLECTVEGTSNPNLYWYRQAAGRGLQLLFYSVGIGQISSEVPQNLSASRPQDRQFILSSKKLLLSDSGFYLCAWSVESSYNEQFFGPGTRLTVL.

This chain joins TRBV7-2 and TRBJ2-3; D not certain. V was shortened by 4 bases and J by 0 bases, with 20 bases between the two germline ends. Germline lookup yields CDR1 SGHTA and CDR2 FQGNSA. The CDR3 is 18 amino acids. CDR3 DNA: TGTGCCAGCAGCTCAGAAGGACGGCCCTTCCGGAGCACAGATACGCAGTATTTT. This gives the protein CASSSEGRPFRSTDTQYF.

The rearrangement uses TRBV4-1 and TRBJ2-2, with 9 nucleotides matching TRBD1. Per the germline V gene, CDR1 is MGHRA and CDR2 is YSYEKL. CDR3 length: 14 amino acids. Trimming at V came to 8 bases and at J to 10 bases, leaving 11 bases not matched to a gene. CDR3 protein: CASCVAGTGQELFF. The DNA for the CDR3 is TGCGCCAGCTGCGTGGCCGGGACAGGGCAGGAGCTGTTTTTT.

The rearrangement joins TRBV13 to TRBJ2-1, with 15 bases fitting TRBD2. The CDR3 is 19 residues long. V lost 0 bases, J lost 4 bases, and 7 bases stayed unmatched. CDR1 and CDR2 (germline): PRHDT, FYEKMQ (reference sequence). The CDR3 nucleotides are TGTGCCAGCAGCTTAGGGCGCGGACTAGCGGGAGGGATTTACAATGAGCAGTTCTTC. Its translation is CASSLGRGLAGGIYNEQFF.

This clone was recorded once. CDR3: CSVVAFSYEQYF. The DNA of the CDR3 is TGCAGCGTTGTTGCATTTAGCTACGAGCAGTACTTC. This chain links TRBV29-1 with TRBJ2-7; D remains ambiguous. V dropped 4 bases and J dropped 3 bases, with 10 bases sitting between them. This CDR3 spans 12 amino acids. CDR1 is SQVTM and CDR2 is ANQGSEA in the germline V gene.

The chain links TRBV18 to TRBJ2-2, with D maybe TRBD1 (5 bases). Germline CDR1 KGHSH, CDR2 LQKENI. V lost 3 bases and J lost 4, with 21 bases in between. CDR3 length: 18 residues. Here the CDR3 DNA reads TGTGCCAGCTCACCCGGACATTGGGAAGGGCCCTTCACCGGGGAGCTGTTTTTT. Translated, it gives CASSPGHWEGPFTGELFF.

The chain's CDR3 is CASSLRTGPNEKLFF. CDR3 nucleotide sequence: TGTGCCAGCAGCCTCCGGACAGGGCCTAATGAAAAACTGTTTTTT. The chain has TRBV11-3 and TRBJ1-4, with 8 bases fitting TRBD1. There are 15 residues in the CDR3. Per the germline V gene, CDR1 is SGHNT and CDR2 is YENEEA. Losses at the gene ends were 5 bases for V and 3 bases for J; bases not matched to a gene: 5.